This T cell receptor beta chain was recorded in a study of identical twins (TCRdb year 2016). At the level of the whole study: To test whether fetal clonotypes persist, this study deep-sequenced TCR alpha and beta repertoires from monozygotic twins, from unrelated adults of various ages, and from cord blood. Replicate twin experiments were performed at different times using different library preparation protocols to rule out contamination.

The library was generated by 5' RACE. Sequenced using an Illumina HiSeq 2000. Template switching introduced a universal primer binding site; the final cDNA contained a unique molecular identifier, enabling accurate counting of TCR cDNA molecules. Specific primers in the conserved constant-segment region were used to synthesize first-strand cDNA for TCR alpha and beta chains. To control for contamination, every cDNA library carried two barcodes: a SMART-Mk sample barcode plus Illumina barcodes. Two successive PCR steps introduced TruSeq adapter sequences along with Illumina sample barcodes. The TCR alpha and beta cDNA libraries were sequenced on the Illumina HiSeq platform using custom primers. As for how the authors treated the data: MiGEC processed the raw reads to extract unique molecular identifiers, while MiXCR was used to determine the CDR3 positions. Recombination models were inferred per individual with the repgenHMM and IGoR tools using an EM algorithm. The tcR package in R was used for shared clonotype analysis, with sharing normalized by the product of cloneset sizes. To study raw recombination free of thymic and clonal selection effects, out-of-frame nonproductive sequences were analyzed. Using fastp trimming at Q25 and MiXCR clonotype assembly, TCRdb reanalyzed the public sequencing data and kept in-frame beta chains. Entries that share a CDR3 protein sequence are merged under the most common genes and DNA. Clone size and V and J calls follow TCRdb, not the original study. The table for this sample lists 700,000 to 950,000 distinct CDR3 sequences; roughly an eighth of them were counted only once. The ten largest clonotypes hold around 1.5% of the sample.

All donors were healthy Caucasians. The twin cohort comprised three pairs of female monozygotic twins, all aged roughly 18 to 30 years. RNA for TCR libraries was isolated from peripheral blood mononuclear cells. About this clonotype: It has no known antigen specificity. Qualities for individual bases were not recorded, and no much larger clone is one base off.

Deletion took 5 bases off V and 3 bases off J, with a span of 14 bases between the germline ends. The CDR3 measures 15 amino acids from cysteine to phenylalanine. The entry retains the CDR3 DNA only, 45 bases that are in frame from base 1. As encoded in the germline V gene, CDR1 is SGHRS while CDR2 is YFSETQ. What the study reported, not specific to this receptor: Out-of-frame TCR alpha sharing in monozygotic twins was systematically underestimated by recombination models, whereas sharing between unrelated individuals was in agreement with the recombination models. Fewer insertions were carried by abundant cord blood beta clonotypes; a weaker similar trend was observed in young adult naive repertoires, while no such trend was observed in memory repertoires. In beta out-of-frame sequences, excess twin sharing was weaker, because having fewer shared sequences lowered the signal-to-noise ratio. Compared with coincidental sharing between unrelated individuals, out-of-frame TCR alpha sequences shared between twins showed an excess of sequences with low generation probability. Because the same donors could not be followed over many years, the conclusions depended on cross-sectional statistical analysis. Invariant T cells such as MAIT and iNKT could partly confound zero-insertion analyses, though diverse VJ usage argued against this for most clonotypes.

These data also featured in a second study, about yellow fever vaccine responses in identical twins. As the second publication notes: The T cell response to vaccination in identical twins was reported by the authors to appear partly convergent and partly personalized. In the study, vaccine-responding T cell clones were precisely tracked in identical twins.

This TCR came from a woman younger than 35 in good health. The rearranged segments are TRBV5-1 and TRBJ2-2, with the D gene too uncertain to name. What was sequenced was PBMCs. The CDR3 reads as follows: CASSPRPLDTGELFF. Here is the DNA: TGCGCCAGCAGTCCCCGACCCCTGGACACCGGGGAGCTGTTTTTT.